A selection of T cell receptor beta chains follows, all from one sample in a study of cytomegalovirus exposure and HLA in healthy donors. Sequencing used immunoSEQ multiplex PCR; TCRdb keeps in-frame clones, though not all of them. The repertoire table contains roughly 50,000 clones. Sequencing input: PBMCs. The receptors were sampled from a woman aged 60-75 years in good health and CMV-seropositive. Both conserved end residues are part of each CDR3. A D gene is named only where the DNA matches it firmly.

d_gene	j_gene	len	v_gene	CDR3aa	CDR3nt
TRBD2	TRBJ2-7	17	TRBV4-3	CASSQVAGGPNAYEQYF	TGCGCCAGCAGCCAAGTTGCGGGGGGGCCTAATGCCTACGAGCAGTACTTC
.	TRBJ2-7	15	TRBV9	CASSVGHLGTYEQYF	TGTGCCAGCAGCGTAGGGCATCTGGGGACATACGAGCAGTACTTC
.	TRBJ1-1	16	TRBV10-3	CAIRPDRSRANTEAFF	TGTGCCATCAGACCTGACAGGTCCCGAGCGAACACTGAAGCTTTCTTT
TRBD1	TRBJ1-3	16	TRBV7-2	CASSIGQGPSGNTIYF	TGTGCCAGCAGCATCGGACAGGGACCATCTGGAAACACCATATATTTT
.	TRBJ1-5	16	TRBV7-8	CASSLEAGEGDQPQHF	TGTGCCAGCAGCTTAGAGGCAGGGGAAGGGGATCAGCCCCAGCATTTT
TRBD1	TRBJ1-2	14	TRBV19	CASSIPEGASGYTF	TGTGCCAGTAGTATCCCCGAGGGGGCATCTGGCTACACCTTC
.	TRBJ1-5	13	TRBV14	CASSRDTHQPQHF	TGTGCCAGCAGCCGGGACACCCATCAGCCCCAGCATTTT
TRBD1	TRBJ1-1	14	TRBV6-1	CASRLGGLNTEAFF	TGTGCCAGCAGATTAGGGGGCCTGAACACTGAAGCTTTCTTT
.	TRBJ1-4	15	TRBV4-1	CASSQDPWIGEKLFF	TGCGCCAGCAGCCAGGATCCCTGGATCGGGGAAAAACTGTTTTTT
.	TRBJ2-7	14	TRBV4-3	CASSQGMPPYEQYF	TGCGCCAGCAGTCAGGGGATGCCACCCTACGAGCAGTACTTC
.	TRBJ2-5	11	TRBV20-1	CSARPEKTQYF	TGCAGTGCGAGGCCGGAGAAAACCCAGTACTTC
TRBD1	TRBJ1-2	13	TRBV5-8	CASSYTGTVGYTF	TGTGCCAGCAGTTATACCGGGACAGTCGGCTACACCTTC
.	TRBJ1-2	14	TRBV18	CASSPGLGFYGYTF	TGTGCCAGCTCACCCGGACTCGGATTCTATGGCTACACCTTC
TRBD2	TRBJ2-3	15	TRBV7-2	CASSLAGGNTDTQYF	TGTGCCAGCAGCTTAGCCGGGGGGAACACAGATACGCAGTATTTT
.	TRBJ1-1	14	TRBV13	CASSLSGGNTEAFF	TGTGCCAGCAGCTTATCAGGAGGGAACACTGAAGCTTTCTTT
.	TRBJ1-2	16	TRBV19	CASSIDLEGRYYGYTF	TGTGCCAGTAGTATAGATCTTGAGGGCAGGTACTATGGCTACACCTTC
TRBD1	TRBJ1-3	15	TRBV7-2	CASSLDRGPGNTIYF	TGTGCCAGCAGCTTAGACAGGGGTCCTGGAAACACCATATATTTT
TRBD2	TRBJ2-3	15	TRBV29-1	CSVASRGGDTDTQYF	TGCAGCGTCGCATCCCGTGGGGGGGACACAGATACGCAGTATTTT
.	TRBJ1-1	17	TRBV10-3	CAISEAPRGGMNTEAFF	TGTGCCATCAGTGAGGCCCCACGGGGGGGCATGAACACTGAAGCTTTCTTT
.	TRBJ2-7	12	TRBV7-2	CASSASQGQQYF	TGTGCCAGCAGCGCCTCACAGGGTCAGCAGTACTTC
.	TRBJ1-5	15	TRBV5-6	CASSPRAGVDQPQHF	TGTGCCAGCAGCCCCAGGGCGGGGGTCGATCAGCCCCAGCATTTT
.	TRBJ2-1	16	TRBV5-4	CASSLPLAPETNEQFF	TGTGCCAGCAGCTTGCCCCTAGCGCCTGAGACCAATGAGCAGTTCTTC
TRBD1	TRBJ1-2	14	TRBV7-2	CASSPRTGQDGYTF	TGTGCCAGCAGCCCTCGGACAGGGCAGGATGGCTACACCTTC